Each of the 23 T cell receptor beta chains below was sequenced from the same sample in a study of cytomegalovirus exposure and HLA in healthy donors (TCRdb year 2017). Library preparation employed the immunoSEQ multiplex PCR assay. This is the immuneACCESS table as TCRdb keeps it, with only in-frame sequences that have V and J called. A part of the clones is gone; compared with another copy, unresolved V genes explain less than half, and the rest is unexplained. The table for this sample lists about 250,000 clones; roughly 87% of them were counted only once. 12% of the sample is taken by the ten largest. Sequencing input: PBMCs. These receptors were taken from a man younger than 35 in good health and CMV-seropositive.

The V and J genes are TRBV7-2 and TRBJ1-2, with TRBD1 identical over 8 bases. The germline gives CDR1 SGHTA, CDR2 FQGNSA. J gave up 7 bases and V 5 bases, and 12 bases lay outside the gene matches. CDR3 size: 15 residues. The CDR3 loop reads CASSANRGDLLGYTF. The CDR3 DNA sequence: TGTGCCAGCAGCGCCAACAGGGGGGATTTACTTGGCTACACCTTC. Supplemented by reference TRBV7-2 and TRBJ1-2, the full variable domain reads GAGVSQSPSNKVTEKGKDVELRCDPISGHTALYWYRQSLGQGLEFLIYFQGNSAPDKSGLPSDRFSAERTGGSVSTLTIQRTQQEDSAVYLCASSANRGDLLGYTFGSGTRLTVV.

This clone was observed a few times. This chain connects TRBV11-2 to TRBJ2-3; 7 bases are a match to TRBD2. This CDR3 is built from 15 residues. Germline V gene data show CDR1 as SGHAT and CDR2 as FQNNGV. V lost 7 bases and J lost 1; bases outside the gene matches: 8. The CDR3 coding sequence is TGTGCCAGCAAGCCCTGGGGGGGAGGCACAGATACGCAGTATTTT. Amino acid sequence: CASKPWGGGTDTQYF. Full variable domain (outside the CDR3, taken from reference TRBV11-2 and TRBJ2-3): EAGVAQSPRYKIIEKRQSVAFWCNPISGHATLYWYQQILGQGPKLLIQFQNNGVVDDSQLPKDRFSAERLKGVDSTLKIQPAKLEDSAVYLCASKPWGGGTDTQYFGPGTRLTVL.

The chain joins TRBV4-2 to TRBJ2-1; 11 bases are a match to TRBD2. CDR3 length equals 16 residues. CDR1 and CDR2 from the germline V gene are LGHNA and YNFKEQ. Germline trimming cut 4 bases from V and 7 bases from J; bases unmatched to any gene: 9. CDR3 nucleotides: TGTGCCAGCAGCCCTCAACTAGCGGGAGCCGAAAATGAGCAGTTCTTC. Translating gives CASSPQLAGAENEQFF.

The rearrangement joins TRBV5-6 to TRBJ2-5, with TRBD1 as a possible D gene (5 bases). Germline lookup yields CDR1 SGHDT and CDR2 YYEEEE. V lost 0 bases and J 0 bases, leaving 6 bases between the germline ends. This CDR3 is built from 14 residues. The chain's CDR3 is CASSLDRYQETQYF. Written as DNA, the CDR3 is TGTGCCAGCAGCTTGGACAGGTACCAAGAGACCCAGTACTTC.

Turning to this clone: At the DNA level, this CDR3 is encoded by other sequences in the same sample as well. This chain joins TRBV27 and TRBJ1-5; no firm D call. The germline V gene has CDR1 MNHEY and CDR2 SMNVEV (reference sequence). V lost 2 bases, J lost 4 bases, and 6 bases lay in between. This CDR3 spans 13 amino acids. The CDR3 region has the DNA TGTGCCAGCAGTTTAGGAGTTAATCAGCCCCAGCATTTT. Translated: CASSLGVNQPQHF.

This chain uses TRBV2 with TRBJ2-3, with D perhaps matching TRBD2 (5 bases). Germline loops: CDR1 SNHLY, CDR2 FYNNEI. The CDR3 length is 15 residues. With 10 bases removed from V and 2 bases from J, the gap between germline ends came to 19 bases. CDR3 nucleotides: TGTGCCATCTCACCCCGGACTCGCCACACAGATACGCAGTATTTT. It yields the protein CAISPRTRHTDTQYF. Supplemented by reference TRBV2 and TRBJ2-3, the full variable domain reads EPEVTQTPSHQVTQMGQEVILRCVPISNHLYFYWYRQILGQKVEFLVSFYNNEISEKSEIFDDQFSVERPDGSNFTLKIRSTKLEDSAMYFCAISPRTRHTDTQYFGPGTRLTVL.

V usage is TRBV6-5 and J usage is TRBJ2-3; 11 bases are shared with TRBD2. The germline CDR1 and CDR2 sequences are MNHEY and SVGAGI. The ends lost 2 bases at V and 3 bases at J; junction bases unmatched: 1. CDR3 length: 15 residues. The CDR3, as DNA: TGTGCCAGCAGTTACCGGACTAGCGGGACAGATACGCAGTATTTT. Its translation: CASSYRTSGTDTQYF.

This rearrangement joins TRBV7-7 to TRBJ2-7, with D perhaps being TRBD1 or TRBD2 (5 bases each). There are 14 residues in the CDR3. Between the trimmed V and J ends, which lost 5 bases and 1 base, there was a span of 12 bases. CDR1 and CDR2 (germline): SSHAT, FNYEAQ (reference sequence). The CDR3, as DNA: TGTGCCAGCAGCCCGGGGTGGGGGTCCTACGAGCAGTACTTC. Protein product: CASSPGWGSYEQYF. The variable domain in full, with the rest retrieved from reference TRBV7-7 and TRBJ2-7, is GAGVSQSPRYKVTKRGQDVTLRCDPISSHATLYWYQQALGQGPEFLTYFNYEAQPDKSGLPSDRFSAERPEGSISTLTIQRTEQRDSAMYRCASSPGWGSYEQYFGPGTRLTVT.

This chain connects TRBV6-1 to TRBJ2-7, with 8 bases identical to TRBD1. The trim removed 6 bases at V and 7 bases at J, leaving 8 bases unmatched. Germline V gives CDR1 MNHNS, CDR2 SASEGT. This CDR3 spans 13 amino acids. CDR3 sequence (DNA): TGTGCCAGCAGACGACAGGGGCTGGATGAGCAGTACTTC. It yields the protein CASRRQGLDEQYF.

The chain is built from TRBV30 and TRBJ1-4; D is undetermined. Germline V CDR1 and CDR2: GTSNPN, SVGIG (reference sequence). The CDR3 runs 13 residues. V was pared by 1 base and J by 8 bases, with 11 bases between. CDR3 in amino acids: CAWSEVVGEKLFF. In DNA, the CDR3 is TGTGCCTGGAGTGAGGTAGTTGGGGAAAAACTGTTTTTT.

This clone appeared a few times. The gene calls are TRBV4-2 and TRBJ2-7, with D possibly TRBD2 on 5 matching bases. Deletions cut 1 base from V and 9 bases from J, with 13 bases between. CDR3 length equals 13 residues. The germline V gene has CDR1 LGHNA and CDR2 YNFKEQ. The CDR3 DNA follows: TGTGCCAGCAGCCAAGGCGGAGGCGAGGGGCAGTACTTC. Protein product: CASSQGGGEGQYF.

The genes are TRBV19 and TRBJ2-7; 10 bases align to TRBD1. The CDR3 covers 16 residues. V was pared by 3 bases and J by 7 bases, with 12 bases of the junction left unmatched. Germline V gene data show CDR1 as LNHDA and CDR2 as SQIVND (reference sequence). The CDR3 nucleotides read TGTGCCAGTAGTATCCATCCGGAGACAGGGGGCGAGGAGCAGTACTTC. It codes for CASSIHPETGGEEQYF.

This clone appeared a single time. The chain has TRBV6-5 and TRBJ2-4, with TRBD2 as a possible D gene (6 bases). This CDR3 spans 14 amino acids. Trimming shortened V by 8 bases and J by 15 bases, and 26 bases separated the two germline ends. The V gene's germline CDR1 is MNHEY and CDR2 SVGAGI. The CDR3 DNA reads TGTGCCAGCGGGGTGGGACTCAGCCAACGACCGAGGTACTTC. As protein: CASGVGLSQRPRYF.

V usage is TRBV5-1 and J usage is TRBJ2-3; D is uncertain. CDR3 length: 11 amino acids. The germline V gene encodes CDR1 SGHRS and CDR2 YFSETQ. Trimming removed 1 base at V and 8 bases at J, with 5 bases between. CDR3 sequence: CASSLSSTQYF. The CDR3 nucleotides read TGCGCCAGCAGCTTGAGTAGTACGCAGTATTTT.

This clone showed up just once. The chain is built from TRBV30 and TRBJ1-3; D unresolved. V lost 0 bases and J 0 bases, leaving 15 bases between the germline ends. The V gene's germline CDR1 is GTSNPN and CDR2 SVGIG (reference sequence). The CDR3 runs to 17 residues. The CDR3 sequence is CAWSVRRLSSSGNTIYF. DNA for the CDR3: TGTGCCTGGAGTGTACGGCGACTCTCTAGCTCTGGAAACACCATATATTTT.

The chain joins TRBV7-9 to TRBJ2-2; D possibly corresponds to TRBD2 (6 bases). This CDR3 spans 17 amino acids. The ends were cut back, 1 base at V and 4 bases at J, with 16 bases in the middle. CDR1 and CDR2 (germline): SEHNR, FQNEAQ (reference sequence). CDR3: CASSLGFWLARTGELFF. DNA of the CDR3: TGTGCCAGCAGCTTAGGTTTTTGGCTAGCGCGCACCGGGGAGCTGTTTTTT.

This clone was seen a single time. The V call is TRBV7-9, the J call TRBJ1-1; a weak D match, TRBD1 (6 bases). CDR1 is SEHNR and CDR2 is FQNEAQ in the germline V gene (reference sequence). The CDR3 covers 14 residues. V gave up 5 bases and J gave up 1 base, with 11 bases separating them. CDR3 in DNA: TGTGCCAGCAGCCAGGGGAACAGGAACACTGAAGCTTTCTTT. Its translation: CASSQGNRNTEAFF.

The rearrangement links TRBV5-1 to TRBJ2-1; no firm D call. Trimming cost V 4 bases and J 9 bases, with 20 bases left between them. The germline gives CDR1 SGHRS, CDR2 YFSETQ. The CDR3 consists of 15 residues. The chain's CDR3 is CASSTDNPLSVEQFF. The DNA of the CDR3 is TGCGCCAGCAGCACCGATAATCCTTTAAGCGTTGAGCAGTTCTTC.

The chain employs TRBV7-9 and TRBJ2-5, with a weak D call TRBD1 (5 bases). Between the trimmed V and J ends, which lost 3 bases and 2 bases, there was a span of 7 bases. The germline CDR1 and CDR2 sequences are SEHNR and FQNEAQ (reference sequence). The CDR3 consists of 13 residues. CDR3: CASSFPGQETQYF. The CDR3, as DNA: TGTGCCAGCAGCTTTCCAGGGCAAGAGACCCAGTACTTC.

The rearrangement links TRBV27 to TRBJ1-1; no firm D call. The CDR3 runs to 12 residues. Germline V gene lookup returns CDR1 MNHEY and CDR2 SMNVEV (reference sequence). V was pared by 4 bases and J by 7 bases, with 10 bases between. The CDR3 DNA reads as TGTGCCAGCAGTTGGAGAGGAGGTGAAGCTTTCTTT. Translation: CASSWRGGEAFF.

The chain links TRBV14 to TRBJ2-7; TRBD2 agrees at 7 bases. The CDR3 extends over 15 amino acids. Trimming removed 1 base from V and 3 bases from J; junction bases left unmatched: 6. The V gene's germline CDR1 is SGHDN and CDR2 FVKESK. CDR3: CASSQVAGLIYEQYF. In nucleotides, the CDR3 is TGTGCCAGCAGCCAAGTCGCGGGACTAATCTACGAGCAGTACTTC. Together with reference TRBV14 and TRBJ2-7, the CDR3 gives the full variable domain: EAGVTQFPSHSVIEKGQTVTLRCDPISGHDNLYWYRRVMGKEIKFLLHFVKESKQDESGMPNNRFLAERTGGTYSTLKVQPAELEDSGVYFCASSQVAGLIYEQYFGPGTRLTVT.

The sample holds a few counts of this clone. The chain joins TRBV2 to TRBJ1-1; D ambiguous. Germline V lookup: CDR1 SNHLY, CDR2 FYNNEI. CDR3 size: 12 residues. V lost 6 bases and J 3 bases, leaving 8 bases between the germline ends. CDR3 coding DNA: TGTGCCAGCAGGGGAAGATACACTGAAGCTTTCTTT. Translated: CASRGRYTEAFF.

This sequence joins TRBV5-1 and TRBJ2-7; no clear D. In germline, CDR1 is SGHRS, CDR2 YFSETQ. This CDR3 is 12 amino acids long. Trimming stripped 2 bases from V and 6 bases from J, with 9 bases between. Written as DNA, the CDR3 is TGCGCCAGCAGCTTCCCCTATCGCGAGCAGTACTTC. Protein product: CASSFPYREQYF.